Many counts were recorded for the clone carrying this T cell receptor (beta chain). TCRdb's copy holds only in-frame clones and misses some; the assay was immunoSEQ multiplex PCR. In the table there are about 17,000 clones, about 38% of which are singletons. The sample is drawn from a study of graft-versus-host responses after intestinal transplantation. The CDR3 has 14 amino acids. The ends were cut back, 3 bases at V and 3 bases at J, with 9 bases in the middle. The germline CDR1 and CDR2 sequences are MNHEY and SVGAGI. Responders labeled with CFSE (about 200,000) were plated with about 200,000 irradiated, violet-dye-labeled stimulators.

The genes are TRBV6-5 and TRBJ1-5; D remains unclear. The clonotype comes from a human patient who received an intestinal transplant. The specimen comprised alloreactive CD8+ T cells from a mixed lymphocyte reaction culture, sampled before intestinal transplant. Specified subset: CFSE-low proliferating T cells sorted from approximately 6-day pre-transplant mixed lymphocyte reaction (GvH or HvG direction). The CDR3 region has the DNA TGTGCCAGCAGTTATGAGGGTTACAATCAGCCCCAGCATTTT. Translation gives CASSYEGYNQPQHF.